This T cell receptor beta chain derives from a study of Ad26.COV2.S vaccination and SARS-CoV-2 variants. Treatment: some 19 received Ad26.COV2.S at low or high dose, single or two shots; roughly five received placebo; per-sample allocation not given. Each sample was drawn 63 days after the first injection (of vaccine or placebo). V dropped 5 bases and J dropped 5 bases, with 6 bases sitting between them. Germline lookup yields CDR1 SGHNT and CDR2 YENEEA. The CDR3 has 12 residues. Using immunoSEQ multiplex PCR, the repertoire was profiled, and TCRdb retains in-frame clones only, with some absent. The sample contains roughly 240,000 clones, roughly 88% of which appear only once.

The receptor was derived from a person between 18 and 60 years old who received the Ad26.COV2.S COVID-19 vaccine or a placebo. The chain links TRBV11-3 to TRBJ2-2, with D hard to call. Source: peripheral blood, taken in a trial of Ad26.COV2.S vaccine versus placebo. The CDR3: CASSRGTGELFF. CDR3 coding DNA: TGTGCCAGCAGCCGAGGAACCGGGGAGCTGTTTTTT.